In its sample, the clone carrying this TCR beta chain was seen a few times. Its antigen remains unknown. From germline, CDR1 is SEHNR and CDR2 FQNEAQ (reference sequence). V gave up 5 bases and J gave up 4 bases, with 14 bases separating them. The CDR3 contains 14 residues. This entry belongs to a study of cytomegalovirus exposure and HLA in healthy donors. Study summary: An earlier analysis identified 110 million or so unique TCR beta sequences in about 190 million T cells.

Study observations and caveats: The classifier reportedly diagnosed cytomegalovirus status with high sensitivity and specificity. TRBV6-2, TRBV6-3 and some other V segments were unresolvable in 87-base-pair reads.

13 Jbeta primers and 60 Vbeta primers were used for the PCR. Some clones are missing from TCRdb's copy, which holds only in-frame ones; the method was immunoSEQ multiplex PCR. The table has 130,000 to 150,000 clones, around 84% seen once. The receptor's source is a man between 35 and 55 years old in good health and CMV-seropositive. The chain has TRBV7-9 and TRBJ1-2; perhaps TRBD1 as D (6 bases). The specimen sequenced was PBMCs. CDR3 loop: CASSPGAYAYGYTF. The CDR3 nucleotides read TGTGCCAGCAGCCCAGGGGCCTATGCCTATGGCTACACCTTC.